This T cell receptor (beta chain) was profiled in a study of long-term antiretroviral therapy in people with HIV. Across the study: Initial samples were collected about a decade before the 2015 immediate-ART recommendation.

Cryopreserved PBMC samples of roughly 0.9-10 million cells were used for DNA extraction. Germline V lookup: CDR1 MNHEY, CDR2 SVGAGI. CDR3 size: 15 residues. V was pared by 7 bases and J by 0 bases, with 13 bases between. Points on this clone: Its antigen is not identified.

Study-level results: Upon ART, diversity increased but remained lower than transplant donor controls.

At survey level, the immunoSEQ assay was run in its v3.0 version. Target depth was about 35,000-50,000 T-cell genomes per sample. Only in-frame clones appear in the TCRdb table, and some are missing; sequencing was by immunoSEQ multiplex PCR. Of about 44,000 clones in the sample, 90% to 95% were seen once. The sequence came from a woman aged 45-60 years with HIV. The sequenced sample was unsorted PBMCs, obtained 3.7 years after starting antiretroviral therapy. This sequence joins TRBV6-5 and TRBJ1-5; D possibly corresponds to TRBD1 (5 bases). The CDR3 loop is CASKRERGSNQPQHF. Here the CDR3 DNA reads TGTGCCAGCAAGAGAGAGAGGGGTAGCAATCAGCCCCAGCATTTT.